This T cell receptor beta chain was observed in a study of T cell responses to AZD1222 COVID-19 vaccine. As for the study in general: Pooled samples include second doses given at about 4 or 12 weeks.

Concerning this clone: Its antigen is unidentified.

This CDR3 is built from 15 residues. Losses at the gene ends were 7 bases for V and 6 bases for J; bases not matched to a gene: 8. Germline CDR1 and CDR2: SNHLY and FYNNEI. Points from the study as a whole: In all cases, repertoires were sampled only after the peak T cell response. Only six individuals given AZD1222 were seropositive at baseline. Receipt of two AZD1222 doses was followed by a rise in Spike-specific TCR breadth and depth.

Only in-frame clones appear in the TCRdb table, and some are missing; sequencing was by immunoSEQ multiplex PCR. The table records roughly 150,000 clones, around 90% of them present only once. This sequence was found in an adult in good health. Sequencing used peripheral blood, obtained on day 0 of AZD1222 vaccination. The chain has TRBV2 and TRBJ2-1, with TRBD1 identical over 11 bases. The CDR3 sequence is CASTSGTGGPNEQFF. In DNA, the CDR3 is TGTGCCAGCACCTCCGGGACAGGGGGTCCCAATGAGCAGTTCTTC. The entire variable domain, with the rest obtained from reference TRBV2 and TRBJ2-1, is as follows: EPEVTQTPSHQVTQMGQEVILRCVPISNHLYFYWYRQILGQKVEFLVSFYNNEISEKSEIFDDQFSVERPDGSNFTLKIRSTKLEDSAMYFCASTSGTGGPNEQFFGPGTRLTVL.